This TCR beta chain was observed in a study of blood T cells in healthy people across ages. Study findings and constraints: Naive T cell percentage and TCR beta diversity correlated strongly.

Alongside a J-beta primer mix, a sample-barcoded 5' primer served in a second PCR lasting roughly 7 to 11 cycles. Using its own MiXCR run on the 5' RACE reads, TCRdb lists one record per CDR3 protein. The sample carries hundreds of thousands of distinct CDR3 sequences, 40% to 45% recorded once. For this clonotype: Its antigen is unknown.

Collection of roughly 9.8 milliliters of peripheral blood was performed for each donor. Sequenced material: blood. This TCR was recovered from a man older than 75 in good health.

The CDR3 reads CASSSPGKGMSKETQYF. The CDR3 region has the DNA TGTGCCAGCAGCTCTCCCGGCAAGGGGATGTCTAAAGAGACCCAGTACTTC. The V and J genes are TRBV7-2 and TRBJ2-5; D is possibly TRBD1 (5 bases). Germline V lookup: CDR1 SGHTA, CDR2 FQGNSA. V lost 4 bases and J lost 3, with 21 bases in between. The CDR3 spans 17 residues.